This T cell receptor beta chain was sequenced in a study of chemoradiotherapy in HPV16-positive cancers. General observations from the study: For HPV16-positive patients, expanding HPV-responsive T cells associated with longer recurrence-free survival.

Details on this clone: The antigen is undetermined.

Clones were read by immunoSEQ multiplex PCR, and TCRdb kept only the in-frame ones, dropping some. The sample carries about 24,000 clones, roughly 84% recorded once. Losses at the gene ends were 0 bases for V and 1 base for J; bases not matched to a gene: 3. The CDR3 has 16 residues. From germline, CDR1 is MRHNA and CDR2 SNTAGT. The sequence came from a human donor with HPV-associated anogenital cancer. This rearrangement joins TRBV6-4 to TRBJ2-3; 8 nucleotides align to TRBD2. Sequenced material: blood, taken from a patient who underwent chemoradiotherapy. CDR3 region: CASSDSISGGTDTQYF. DNA of the CDR3: TGTGCCAGCAGTGACTCGATTAGCGGGGGCACAGATACGCAGTATTTT.